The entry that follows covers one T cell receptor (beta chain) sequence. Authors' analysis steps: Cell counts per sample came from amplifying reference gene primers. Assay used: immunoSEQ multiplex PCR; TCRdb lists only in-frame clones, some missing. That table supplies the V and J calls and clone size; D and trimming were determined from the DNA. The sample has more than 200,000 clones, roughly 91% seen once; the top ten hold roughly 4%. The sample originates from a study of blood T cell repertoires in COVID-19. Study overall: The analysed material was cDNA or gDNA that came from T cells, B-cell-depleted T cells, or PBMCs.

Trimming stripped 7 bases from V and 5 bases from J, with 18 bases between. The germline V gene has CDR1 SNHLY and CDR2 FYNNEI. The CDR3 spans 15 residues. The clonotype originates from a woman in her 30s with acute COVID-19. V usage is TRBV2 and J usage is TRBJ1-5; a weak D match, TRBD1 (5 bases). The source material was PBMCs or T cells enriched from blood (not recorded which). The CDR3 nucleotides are TGTGCCAGCATCGGGGGGAGGTCCTCTCATCAGCCCCAGCATTTT. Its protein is CASIGGRSSHQPQHF.